What follows are 28 T cell receptor beta chains derived from one specimen sequenced in a study of T-cell reconstitution after alpha-beta-depleted transplantation in children. Library preparation (for TCRbeta) was performed with unique molecular identifiers. MiXCR, applied by TCRdb to the PCR reads, yields one record per CDR3 protein. This sample has 550,000 to 600,000 distinct CDR3 sequences; more than 20% occur once, and the top ten carry 13% to 15%. Here the sequenced sample was PBMCs, mostly from graft donor cells, taken 360 days after TCRalphabeta/CD19-depleted stem cell transplant. Receptors were obtained from a boy in the first two years of life who had a stem cell transplant for acute myeloid leukemia, so the T cells may come from the graft donor.

The chain combines TRBV27 with TRBJ2-6; no firm D call. The CDR3 contains 15 residues. The germline V gene encodes CDR1 MNHEY and CDR2 SMNVEV (reference sequence). Trimming removed 3 bases at V and 2 bases at J, with 8 bases between. The CDR3 region has the DNA TGTGCCAGCAGTTTGGGGTTTACTGGGGCCAACGTCCTGACTTTC. Protein: CASSLGFTGANVLTF.

The CDR3 sequence is CASSEPGPHEQYV. The CDR3 DNA sequence: TGTGCCAGCAGTGAACCGGGACCTCACGAGCAGTACGTC. The V gene is TRBV6-1, the J gene TRBJ2-7; perhaps D is TRBD1 or TRBD2 (5 bases each). The CDR3 is made up of 13 amino acids. Trimming removed 2 bases at V and 5 bases at J, with 10 bases between. Germline CDR1 and CDR2: MNHNS and SASEGT.

This clonotype appeared a few times. This chain uses TRBV20-1 with TRBJ2-7; D not certain. Trimming pared 4 bases from V and 0 bases from J, leaving 13 bases between. Germline loops: CDR1 DFQATT, CDR2 SNEGSKA (reference sequence). This CDR3 contains 14 residues. The CDR3 spells CSAKYTDLSYEQYF. In DNA, the CDR3 is TGCAGTGCTAAGTACACGGACCTCTCCTACGAGCAGTACTTC.

This rearrangement joins TRBV6-1 to TRBJ2-2; D assignment may be TRBD1 or TRBD2 (5 bases each). CDR3 length: 15 amino acids. From germline, CDR1 is MNHNS and CDR2 SASEGT. Trimming stripped 6 bases from V and 0 bases from J, with 11 bases between. The CDR3 coding sequence is TGTGCCAGCAGGAGGGGTATCGCGAACACCGGGGAGCTGTTTTTT. Translating gives CASRRGIANTGELFF.

This clonotype appeared a single time. This chain joins TRBV5-5 and TRBJ2-1; tentative D call: TRBD1 (6 bases). This CDR3 has 15 residues. Germline loops: CDR1 SGHKS, CDR2 YYEKEE (reference sequence). Trimming took 5 bases from V and 7 from J, leaving 19 bases between them. CDR3 in amino acids: CASRDTGNSYNEQFF. The DNA of the CDR3 is TGTGCCAGCAGGGATACAGGGAACTCTTATAATGAGCAGTTCTTC. Full variable domain (remainder filled in from reference TRBV5-5 and TRBJ2-1): DAGVTQSPTHLIKTRGQQVTLRCSPISGHKSVSWYQQVLGQGPQFIFQYYEKEERGRGNFPDRFSARQFPNYSSELNVNALLLGDSALYLCASRDTGNSYNEQFFGPGTRLTVL.

The chain joins TRBV5-1 to TRBJ2-7, with 9 nucleotides matching TRBD1. Germline lookup yields CDR1 SGHRS and CDR2 YFSETQ. The CDR3 loop spans 15 amino acids. Unmatched junction bases numbered 6, after V lost 4 bases and J lost 1 base. The CDR3 loop reads CASSPDRGGSYEQYV. As DNA, the CDR3 is TGCGCCAGCAGCCCCGACAGGGGGGGATCCTACGAGCAGTACGTC.

This chain's CDR3 is CSVVWVTQETQYF. The CDR3 coding sequence is TGCAGCGTTGTTTGGGTGACTCAAGAGACCCAGTACTTC. The gene calls are TRBV29-1 and TRBJ2-5; D gene uncertain. Germline V gene sequence: CDR1 SQVTM, CDR2 ANQGSEA. Trimming pared 4 bases from V and 2 bases from J, leaving 11 bases between. There are 13 residues in the CDR3.

This chain links TRBV20-1 with TRBJ2-5; D may be TRBD1 or TRBD2 (6 bases each). V was trimmed by 1 base and J by 2 bases, leaving 14 bases between them. The CDR3 loop spans 15 amino acids. Germline CDR1 reads DFQATT; CDR2 reads SNEGSKA (reference sequence). The CDR3 loop reads CSARASGAGQETQYF. CDR3 nucleotide sequence: TGCAGTGCTAGAGCTTCGGGGGCGGGGCAAGAGACCCAGTACTTC.

The rearrangement uses TRBV6-1 and TRBJ1-1; 10 nucleotides align to TRBD1. The CDR3 totals 17 residues. CDR1 MNHNS and CDR2 SASEGT come from the germline V gene. V shed 5 bases and J 0 bases; nucleotides not matched to a gene: 9. As DNA, the CDR3 is TGTGCCAGCAGTAGTGTGGGACAGGGGCTTTTGAACACTGAAGCTTTCTTT. Amino acid sequence: CASSSVGQGLLNTEAFF.

The CDR3 bases are TGTGCCAGCAGTTACCGAGGGACTAGCAAAGAGCAGTTCTTC. Its protein is CASSYRGTSKEQFF. This chain links TRBV6-5 with TRBJ2-1; 9 nucleotides match TRBD2. The CDR3 is 14 amino acids. V lost 2 bases to trimming and J lost 10 bases; unmatched junction nucleotides: 6. Per the germline V gene, CDR1 is MNHEY and CDR2 is SVGAGI.

The chain carries TRBV20-1 and TRBJ2-7; D not certain. This CDR3 has 13 amino acids. Per germline, CDR1 DFQATT and CDR2 SNEGSKA (reference sequence). V lost 3 bases, J lost 2 bases, and 11 bases lay in between. CDR3 DNA: TGCAGTGCTAGCCCCCGCAGTACCTACGAGCAGTACTTC. Residues: CSASPRSTYEQYF.

The chain employs TRBV7-9 and TRBJ2-2, with 8 bases that match TRBD2. This CDR3 has 15 amino acids. CDR1 is SEHNR, CDR2 FQNEAQ, per germline (reference sequence). J lost 3 bases, V lost 5 bases, and 5 bases had no gene match. CDR3 protein: CASSGTSGHTGELFF. CDR3 bases: TGTGCCAGCAGCGGCACTAGCGGCCACACCGGGGAGCTGTTTTTT.

The chain employs TRBV13 and TRBJ1-1; 8 bases are a match to TRBD1. After removal of 4 bases from V and 6 bases from J, the junction contained 10 bases not matched to a gene. Germline CDR1 is PRHDT and CDR2 is FYEKMQ (reference sequence). The length of the CDR3 is 15 residues. CDR3 DNA: TGTGCCAGCAGCTCCCGGGGACAGGTAGTCCCTGAAGCTTTCTTT. This codes for CASSSRGQVVPEAFF.

This clonotype came up a few times. The J gene is TRBJ2-6, the V gene TRBV6-2 or TRBV6-3; TRBD1 aligns across 7 bases. The J segment lost 0 bases and the V segment lost 8 bases, leaving 22 bases of the junction unmatched. In germline, CDR1 is MNHEY, CDR2 SVGEGT. CDR3 length equals 21 residues. The CDR3 coding sequence is TGTGCCAGCGATATCACTGAACTTCCGACAGGGCCGTACTCTGGGGCCAACGTCCTGACTTTC. Encoded protein: CASDITELPTGPYSGANVLTF.

The V gene is TRBV12-3 or TRBV12-4, the J gene TRBJ2-3; 13 bases match TRBD2. CDR3 size: 16 residues. V gave up 5 bases and J gave up 2 bases; unmatched junction bases: 4. The CDR3 region has the DNA TGTGCCAGCAGTCGTGGACTAGCGGGGGTCACAGATACGCAGTATTTT. Encoded protein: CASSRGLAGVTDTQYF.

This clonotype was observed a few times. The chain is built from TRBV7-9 and TRBJ2-7; D perhaps matches TRBD2 (6 bases). Between the trimmed V and J ends, which lost 1 base and 4 bases, there was a span of 11 bases. Germline assignment: CDR1 SEHNR and CDR2 FQNEAQ (reference sequence). The CDR3 is made up of 14 amino acids. The CDR3 reads CASSLDPGRYEQYF. The CDR3 DNA reads as TGTGCCAGCAGCTTAGATCCAGGGAGGTACGAGCAGTACTTC.

This sequence joins TRBV15 and TRBJ1-4, with 8 bases identical to TRBD1. Germline CDR1 reads LNHNV; CDR2 reads YYDKDF (reference sequence). V was pared by 0 bases and J by 8 bases, with 5 bases of the junction left unmatched. CDR3 length: 15 residues. Written as DNA, the CDR3 is TGTGCCACCAGCAGAGACAGGACAGGGAGGGAAAAACTGTTTTTT. The encoded protein is CATSRDRTGREKLFF.

The rearrangement links TRBV7-8 to TRBJ2-1; no clear D. The ends were cut back, 3 bases at V and 7 bases at J, with 16 bases in the middle. CDR1 and CDR2 (germline): SGHVS, FQNEAQ. The CDR3 is 15 residues long. CDR3 nucleotide sequence: TGTGCCAGCAGCTTGCCGAGAAATCTTGGTAATGAGCAGTTCTTC. It yields the protein CASSLPRNLGNEQFF.

To note about this clonotype: With a much larger clone just one base away, this may be a read error. The J gene is TRBJ2-7, the V gene TRBV3-1; D is possibly TRBD2 (6 bases). Looked up from germline, CDR1 is LGHDT and CDR2 is YNNKEL (reference sequence). This CDR3 has 12 amino acids. Trimming took 4 bases from V and 9 from J, leaving 13 bases between them. In DNA, the CDR3 is TGTGCCAGCAGCCCAGGCGGGACCGGGCAGTACTTC. Its protein is CASSPGGTGQYF.

The chain couples TRBV7-2 to TRBJ2-3; 8 bases line up with TRBD1. This CDR3 spans 15 amino acids. Germline CDR1 is SGHTA and CDR2 is FQGNSA. J lost 4 bases, V lost 1 base, and 4 bases had no gene match. This chain's CDR3 is CASSLGTGYADTQYF. For the CDR3, the DNA is TGTGCCAGCAGCTTAGGGACAGGGTATGCAGATACGCAGTATTTT. Full variable domain (remainder filled in from reference TRBV7-2 and TRBJ2-3): GAGVSQSPSNKVTEKGKDVELRCDPISGHTALYWYRQSLGQGLEFLIYFQGNSAPDKSGLPSDRFSAERTGGSVSTLTIQRTQQEDSAVYLCASSLGTGYADTQYFGPGTRLTVL.

This clonotype has just a few counts. The rearrangement uses TRBV20-1 and TRBJ1-2, with a tentative D call TRBD1 (5 bases). The CDR3 spans 14 residues. Germline loops: CDR1 DFQATT, CDR2 SNEGSKA (reference sequence). Trimming removed 0 bases from V and 2 bases from J, with 10 bases in between. CDR3 nucleotides: TGCAGTGCTAGAGATATCGCAGGGAACTATGGCTACACCTTC. Protein: CSARDIAGNYGYTF.

The V and J genes are TRBV20-1 and TRBJ2-1; 8 bases agree with TRBD1. The CDR3 contains 15 residues. Germline CDR1 is DFQATT and CDR2 is SNEGSKA (reference sequence). V lost 1 base and J lost 4; bases outside the gene matches: 6. CDR3 sequence (DNA): TGCAGTGCTAGAGGAGGACAGGGTACTTACAATGAGCAGTTCTTC. Its protein product is CSARGGQGTYNEQFF.

CDR3: CASGPSLAAYEQYF. CDR3 sequence (DNA): TGTGCTAGTGGCCCGTCCCTAGCGGCCTACGAGCAGTACTTC. The chain carries TRBV12-5 and TRBJ2-7, with TRBD2 matching over 7 bases. Germline assignment: CDR1 LGHNT and CDR2 FRNRAP. CDR3 length: 14 amino acids. Losses at the gene ends were 6 bases for V and 2 bases for J; bases not matched to a gene: 7.

This clonotype was seen more than once but under ten times. V usage is TRBV7-6 and J usage is TRBJ2-7; D remains unclear. The germline CDR1 and CDR2 sequences are SGHVS and FNYEAQ. V lost 1 base and J lost 5, with 9 bases in between. The length of the CDR3 is 13 residues. The CDR3 region has the DNA TGTGCCAGCAGCTTAGGCAAGGGCCACGAGCAGTACTTC. Protein product: CASSLGKGHEQYF. The whole variable domain, filled in from reference TRBV7-6 and TRBJ2-7, reads GAGVSQSPRYKVTKRGQDVALRCDPISGHVSLYWYRQALGQGPEFLTYFNYEAQQDKSGLPNDRFSAERPEGSISTLTIQRTEQRDSAMYRCASSLGKGHEQYFGPGTRLTVT.

The V gene is TRBV9, the J gene TRBJ2-7, with a possible D match to TRBD1 (6 bases). The CDR3 runs to 13 residues. With 4 bases removed from V and 5 bases from J, the gap between germline ends came to 13 bases. Looked up from germline, CDR1 is SGDLS and CDR2 is YYNGEE. The CDR3 DNA reads as TGTGCCAGCAGCTCACAACCAGGGGACGAGCAGTACTTC. It codes for CASSSQPGDEQYF.

This clonotype was detected many times. The chain joins TRBV20-1 to TRBJ2-7; 7 positions match TRBD1. The CDR3 runs to 13 residues. The ends lost 1 base at V and 6 bases at J; junction bases unmatched: 6. Germline CDR1 DFQATT, CDR2 SNEGSKA (reference sequence). CDR3 DNA sequence: TGCAGTGCTAGAGCCACACAGGGGCTCGAGCAGTACTTC. Protein: CSARATQGLEQYF.

This clonotype was detected a few times. V usage is TRBV25-1 and J usage is TRBJ2-1; no reliable D call. V was clipped by 0 bases and J by 5 bases, with 17 bases between them. Germline values: CDR1 MGHDK, CDR2 SYGVNS. CDR3 length: 17 residues. The CDR3 region has the DNA TGTGCCAGCAGTGAATACTTTTTTGAGACTGGCAACAATGAGCAGTTCTTC. Its protein product is CASSEYFFETGNNEQFF. Using reference TRBV25-1 and TRBJ2-1 for the parts outside the CDR3, the full variable domain is EADIYQTPRYLVIGTGKKITLECSQTMGHDKMYWYQQDPGMELHLIHYSYGVNSTEKGDLSSESTVSRIRTEHFPLTLESARPSHTSQYLCASSEYFFETGNNEQFFGPGTRLTVL.

This clonotype was seen repeatedly, ten times or more. The V gene is TRBV5-1, the J gene TRBJ2-3; D is unresolved. With 5 bases removed from V and 0 bases from J, the gap between germline ends came to 7 bases. CDR3 length: 13 residues. Germline V lookup: CDR1 SGHRS, CDR2 YFSETQ. The CDR3 region has the DNA TGCGCCAGCAGAAAGCCCAGCACAGATACGCAGTATTTT. As protein: CASRKPSTDTQYF.